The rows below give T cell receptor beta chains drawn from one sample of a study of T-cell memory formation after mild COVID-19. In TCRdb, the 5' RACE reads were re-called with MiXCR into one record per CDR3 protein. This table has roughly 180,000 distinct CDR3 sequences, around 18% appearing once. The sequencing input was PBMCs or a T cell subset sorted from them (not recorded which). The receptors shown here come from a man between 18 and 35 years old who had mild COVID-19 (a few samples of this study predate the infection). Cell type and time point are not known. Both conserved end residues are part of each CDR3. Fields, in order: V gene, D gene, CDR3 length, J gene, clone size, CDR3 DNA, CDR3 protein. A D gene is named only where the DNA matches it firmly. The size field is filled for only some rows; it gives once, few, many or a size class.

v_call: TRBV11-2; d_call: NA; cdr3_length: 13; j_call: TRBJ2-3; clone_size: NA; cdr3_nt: TGTGCCAGCAGCCGATCTGGGGAGGATACGCAGTATTTT; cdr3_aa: CASSRSGEDTQYF
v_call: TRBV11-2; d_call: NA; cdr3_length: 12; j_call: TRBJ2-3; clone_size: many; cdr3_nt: TGTGCCAGCAGCCAGGTTACAGATACGCAGTATTTT; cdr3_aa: CASSQVTDTQYF
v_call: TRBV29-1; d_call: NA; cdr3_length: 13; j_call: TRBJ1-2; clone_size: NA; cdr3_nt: TGCAGCGTTGAAGTGTTCGGGGTCAATGGCTACACCTTC; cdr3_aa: CSVEVFGVNGYTF
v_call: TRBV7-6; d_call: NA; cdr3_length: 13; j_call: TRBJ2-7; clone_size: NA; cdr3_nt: TGTGCCAGCAGCTTAGGGCCGGGCTACGAGCAGTACTTC; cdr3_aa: CASSLGPGYEQYF
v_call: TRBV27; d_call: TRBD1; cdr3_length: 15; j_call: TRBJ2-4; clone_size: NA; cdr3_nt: TGTGCCAGCAGTTTCGGGGACAGGAAGCAAAACATTCAGTACTTC; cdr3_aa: CASSFGDRKQNIQYF
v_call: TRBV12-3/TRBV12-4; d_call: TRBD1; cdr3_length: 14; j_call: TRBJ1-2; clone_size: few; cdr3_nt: TGTGCCAGCAGTACGGGACAGGGGGCTTATGGCTACACCTTC; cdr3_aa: CASSTGQGAYGYTF
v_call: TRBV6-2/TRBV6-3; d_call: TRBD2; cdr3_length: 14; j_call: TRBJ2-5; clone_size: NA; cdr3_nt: TGTGCTAGCAGACCTAGCGGGGGCGGGGAGACCCAGTACTTC; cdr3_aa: CASRPSGGGETQYF
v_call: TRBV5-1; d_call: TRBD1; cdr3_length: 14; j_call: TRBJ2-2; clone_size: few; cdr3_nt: TGCGCCAGCAGTAGGGACAGGAACACCGGGGAGCTGTTTTTT; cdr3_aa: CASSRDRNTGELFF
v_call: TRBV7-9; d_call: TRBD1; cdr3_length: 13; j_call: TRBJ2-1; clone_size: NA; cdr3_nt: TGTGCCACCTCGGACAGGGGTGTGAATGAGCAGTTCTTC; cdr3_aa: CATSDRGVNEQFF
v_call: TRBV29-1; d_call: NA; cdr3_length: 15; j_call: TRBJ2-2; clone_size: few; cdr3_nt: TGCAGCGTTGAAATTATCCAGCCGAACACCGGGGAGCTGTTTTTT; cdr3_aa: CSVEIIQPNTGELFF
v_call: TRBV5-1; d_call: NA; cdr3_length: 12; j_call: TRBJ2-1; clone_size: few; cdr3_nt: TGCGCCAGCAGCTTGACGGTGGGCGAGCAGTTCTTC; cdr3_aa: CASSLTVGEQFF
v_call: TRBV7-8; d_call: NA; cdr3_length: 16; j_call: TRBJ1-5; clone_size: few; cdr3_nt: TGTGCCAGCAGCTTAGCCCCGCCTGTGGGCAATCAGCCCCAGCATTTT; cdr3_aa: CASSLAPPVGNQPQHF
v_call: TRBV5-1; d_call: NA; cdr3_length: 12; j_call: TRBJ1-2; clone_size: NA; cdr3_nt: TGCGCCAGCAGCTTGGGGGCCGTTGGCTACACCTTC; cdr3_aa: CASSLGAVGYTF
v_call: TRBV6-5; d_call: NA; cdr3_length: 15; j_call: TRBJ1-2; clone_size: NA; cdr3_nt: TGTGCCAGCAGGGATGGAGGGGGTGGAGGCTATGGCTACACCTTC; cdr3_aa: CASRDGGGGGYGYTF
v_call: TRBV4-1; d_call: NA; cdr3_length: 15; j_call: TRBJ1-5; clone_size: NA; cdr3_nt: TGCGCCAGCAGCCAAGGGTTCGTTCCTGGGCAGCCCCAGCATTTT; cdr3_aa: CASSQGFVPGQPQHF
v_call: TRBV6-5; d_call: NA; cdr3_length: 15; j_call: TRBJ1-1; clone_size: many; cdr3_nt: TGTGCCAGCAGTTACCGGCCTCAGGTGAGCACTGAAGCTTTCTTT; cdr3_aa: CASSYRPQVSTEAFF
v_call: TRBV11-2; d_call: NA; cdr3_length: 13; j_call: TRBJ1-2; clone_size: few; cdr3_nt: TGTGCCAGCAGCGCCGACACTAACTATGGCTACACCTTC; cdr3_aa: CASSADTNYGYTF
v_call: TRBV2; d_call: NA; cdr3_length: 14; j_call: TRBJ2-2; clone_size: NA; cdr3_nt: TGTGCCAGTTCGATCGGACTGTCCAACGGGGAGCTGTTTTTT; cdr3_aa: CASSIGLSNGELFF
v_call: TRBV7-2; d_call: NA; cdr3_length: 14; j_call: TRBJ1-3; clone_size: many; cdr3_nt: TGTGCCAGCAGCTCCCAAATCTCTGGAAACACCATATATTTT; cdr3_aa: CASSSQISGNTIYF
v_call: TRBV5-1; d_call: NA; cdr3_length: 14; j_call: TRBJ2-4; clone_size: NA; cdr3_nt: TGCGCCAGCAGCCCGACCCCGGCCAAAAACATTCAGTACTTC; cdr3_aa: CASSPTPAKNIQYF
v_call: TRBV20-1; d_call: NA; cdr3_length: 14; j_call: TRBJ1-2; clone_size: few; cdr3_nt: TGCAGTGCAACCTCGGGGGACCGGAACTATGGCTACACCTTC; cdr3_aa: CSATSGDRNYGYTF
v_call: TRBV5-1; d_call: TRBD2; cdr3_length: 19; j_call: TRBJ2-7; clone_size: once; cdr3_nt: TGCGCCAGCAGCTTGGAAGTTAGCGGGGGCACGCGCGGGTACTACGAGCAGTACTTC; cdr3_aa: CASSLEVSGGTRGYYEQYF
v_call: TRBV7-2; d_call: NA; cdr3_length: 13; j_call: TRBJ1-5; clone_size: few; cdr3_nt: TGTGCCAGCAGCTTCCTGACGGATCAGCCCCAGCATTTT; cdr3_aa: CASSFLTDQPQHF
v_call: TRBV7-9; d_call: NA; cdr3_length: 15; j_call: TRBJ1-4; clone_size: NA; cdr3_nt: TGTGCCAGCAGCCCCCAGATAGGGCGGAATGAAAAACTGTTTTTT; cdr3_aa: CASSPQIGRNEKLFF
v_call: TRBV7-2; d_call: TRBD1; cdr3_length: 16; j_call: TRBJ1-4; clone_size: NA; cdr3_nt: TGTGCCAGCAGCTTCCCCGAGACAGGGGCGGGAGAAAAACTGTTTTTT; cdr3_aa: CASSFPETGAGEKLFF
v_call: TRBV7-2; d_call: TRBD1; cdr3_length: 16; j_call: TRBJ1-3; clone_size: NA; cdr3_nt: TGTGCCAGCGGACGACAGGGAACCAACTCTGGAAACACCATATATTTT; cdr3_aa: CASGRQGTNSGNTIYF
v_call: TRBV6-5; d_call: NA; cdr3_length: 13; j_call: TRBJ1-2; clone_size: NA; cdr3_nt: TGTGCCAGCAGTTACTCGAGACCCTATGGCTACACCTTC; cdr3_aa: CASSYSRPYGYTF
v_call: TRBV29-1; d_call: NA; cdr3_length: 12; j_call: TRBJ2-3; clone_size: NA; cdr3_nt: TGCAGCGTTGGTTCTTTCACAGATACGCAGTATTTT; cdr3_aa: CSVGSFTDTQYF
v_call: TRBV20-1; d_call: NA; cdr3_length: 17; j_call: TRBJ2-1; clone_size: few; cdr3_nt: TGCAGTGCTAGAGATCGCGGACAGGGAGGGCCCTACAATGAGCAGTTCTTC; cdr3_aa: CSARDRGQGGPYNEQFF
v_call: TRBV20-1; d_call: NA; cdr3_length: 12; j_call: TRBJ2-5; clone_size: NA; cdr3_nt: TGCAGTGCTAGAGTTGGACAGGAGACCCAGTACTTC; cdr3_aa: CSARVGQETQYF
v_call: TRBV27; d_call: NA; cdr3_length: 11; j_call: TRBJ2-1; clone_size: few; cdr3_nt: TGTGCCAGCAGAACCTACAATGAGCAGTTCTTC; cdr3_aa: CASRTYNEQFF
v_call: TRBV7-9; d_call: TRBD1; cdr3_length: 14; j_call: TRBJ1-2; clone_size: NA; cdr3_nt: TGTGCCAGCAGCGTGGGACAGGGGCTAGCTGGCTACACCTTC; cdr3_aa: CASSVGQGLAGYTF
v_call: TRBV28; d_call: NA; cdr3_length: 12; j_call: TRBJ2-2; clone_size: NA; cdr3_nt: TGTGCCAGCAGTCGCCTCTACGGGGAGCTGTTTTTT; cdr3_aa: CASSRLYGELFF
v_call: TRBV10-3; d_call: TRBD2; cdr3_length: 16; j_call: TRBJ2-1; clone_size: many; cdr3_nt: TGTGCCATCAGTGAGCCCGAGCGGGGGGGGTACAATGAGCAGTTCTTC; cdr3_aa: CAISEPERGGYNEQFF
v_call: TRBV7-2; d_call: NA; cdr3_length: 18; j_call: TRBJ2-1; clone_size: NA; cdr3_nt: TGTGCCAGCAGCCGGTCCCTAGAGGGGTTAGTACATTTCCATGAGCAGTTCTTC; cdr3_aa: CASSRSLEGLVHFHEQFF
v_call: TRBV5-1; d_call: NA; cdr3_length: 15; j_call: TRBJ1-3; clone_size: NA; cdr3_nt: TGCGCCAGCAGCGAGCGACCCGACTCTGGAAACACCATATATTTT; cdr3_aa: CASSERPDSGNTIYF
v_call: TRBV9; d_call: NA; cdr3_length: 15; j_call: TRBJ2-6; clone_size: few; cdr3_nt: TGTGCCAGCAGCAAAGGAGACTCTGGGGCCAACGTCCTGACTTTC; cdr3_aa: CASSKGDSGANVLTF
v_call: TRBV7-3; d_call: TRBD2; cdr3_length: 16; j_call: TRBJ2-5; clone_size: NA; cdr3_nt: TGTGCCAGCAGCGAACCTAGCGGGGTTATTAAAGAGACCCAGTACTTC; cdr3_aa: CASSEPSGVIKETQYF
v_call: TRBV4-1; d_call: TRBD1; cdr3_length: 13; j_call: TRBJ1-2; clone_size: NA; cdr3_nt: TGCGCCAGCAGCCAAGATGGGCAGGGACAGTTCACCTTC; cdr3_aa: CASSQDGQGQFTF
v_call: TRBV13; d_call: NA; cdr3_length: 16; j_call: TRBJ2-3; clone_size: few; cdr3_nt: TGTGCCAGCAGCGCAATGTGGGCGGGGGCCACAGATACGCAGTATTTT; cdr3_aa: CASSAMWAGATDTQYF
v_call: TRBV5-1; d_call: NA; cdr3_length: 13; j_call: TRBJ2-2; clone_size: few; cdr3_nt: TGCGCCAGCTGTAGCCATCAGGCCGGGGAGCTGTTTTTT; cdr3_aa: CASCSHQAGELFF
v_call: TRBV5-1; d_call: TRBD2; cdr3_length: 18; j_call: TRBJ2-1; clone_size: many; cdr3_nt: TGCGCCAGCAGCCCGACGATGATAGCGGGGGCCTCCTACAATGAGCAGTTCTTC; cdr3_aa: CASSPTMIAGASYNEQFF
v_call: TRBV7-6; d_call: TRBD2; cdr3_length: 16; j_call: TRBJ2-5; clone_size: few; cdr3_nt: TGTGCCAGCAGTCTAATGGCTAGCGGGGGGGGCGAGACCCAGTACTTC; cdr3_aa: CASSLMASGGGETQYF
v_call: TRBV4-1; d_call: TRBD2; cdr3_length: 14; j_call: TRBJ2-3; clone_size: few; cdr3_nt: TGCGCCAGCCGGGTAGCGGGGGGGCCAGATACGCAGTATTTT; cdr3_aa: CASRVAGGPDTQYF
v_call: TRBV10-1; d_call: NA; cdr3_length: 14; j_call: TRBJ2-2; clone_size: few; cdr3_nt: TGCGCCAGCAGTGAAGGAGGGTTCCCCGGGGAGCTGTTTTTT; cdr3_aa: CASSEGGFPGELFF
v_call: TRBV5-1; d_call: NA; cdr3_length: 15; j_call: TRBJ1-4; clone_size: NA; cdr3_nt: TGCGCCAGCAGCTTGGGGGGAGAAGTTTTGGAAAAACTGTTTTTT; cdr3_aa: CASSLGGEVLEKLFF
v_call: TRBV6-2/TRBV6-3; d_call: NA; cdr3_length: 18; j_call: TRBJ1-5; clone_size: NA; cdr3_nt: TGTGCCAGCAGTTCCATGTCCCCGGGGGCGAGTCGATATCAGCCCCAGCATTTT; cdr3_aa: CASSSMSPGASRYQPQHF
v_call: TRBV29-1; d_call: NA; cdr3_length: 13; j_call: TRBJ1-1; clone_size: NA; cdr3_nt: TGCAGCGTTGGTCCGGGGTTGGACACTGAAGCTTTCTTT; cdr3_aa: CSVGPGLDTEAFF
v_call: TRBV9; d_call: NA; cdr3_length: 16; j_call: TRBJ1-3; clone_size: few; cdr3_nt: TGTGCCAGCAGCGTAGAAGGGGGAAACTCTGGAAACACCATATATTTT; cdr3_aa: CASSVEGGNSGNTIYF
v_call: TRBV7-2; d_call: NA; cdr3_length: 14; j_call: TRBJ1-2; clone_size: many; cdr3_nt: TGTGCCAGCAGCTTAGTCGGGGGAGACTATGGCTACACCTTC; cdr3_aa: CASSLVGGDYGYTF
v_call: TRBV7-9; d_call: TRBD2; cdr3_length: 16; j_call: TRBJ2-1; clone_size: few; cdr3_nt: TGTGCCAGCAGACTACACCGACTAGCGGACGACAATGAGCAGTTCTTC; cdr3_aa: CASRLHRLADDNEQFF
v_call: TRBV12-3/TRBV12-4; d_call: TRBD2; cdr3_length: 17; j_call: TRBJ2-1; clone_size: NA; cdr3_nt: TGTGCCAGCAGTTTAGGGCTAGCGGGGGTTAGATTTGATGAGCAGTTCTTC; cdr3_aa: CASSLGLAGVRFDEQFF
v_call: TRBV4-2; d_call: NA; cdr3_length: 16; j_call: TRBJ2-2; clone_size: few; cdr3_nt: TGTGCCAGCAGCCATCCCCTGGGAGAGGGGATCGGGGAGCTGTTTTTT; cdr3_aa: CASSHPLGEGIGELFF
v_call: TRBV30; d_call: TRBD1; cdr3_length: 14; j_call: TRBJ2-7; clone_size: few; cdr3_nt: TGTGCCTGGAGTGCCCGGACAGGGTGGGGCGAGCAGTACTTC; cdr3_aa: CAWSARTGWGEQYF
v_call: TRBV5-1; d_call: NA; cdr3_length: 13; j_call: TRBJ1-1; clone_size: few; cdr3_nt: TGCGCCAGCAGCCGGTGGAGTGACACTGAAGCTTTCTTT; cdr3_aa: CASSRWSDTEAFF
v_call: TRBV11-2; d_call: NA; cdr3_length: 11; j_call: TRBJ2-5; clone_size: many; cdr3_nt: TGTGCCAGCAGCCCTGGAGTAACCCAGTACTTC; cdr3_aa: CASSPGVTQYF
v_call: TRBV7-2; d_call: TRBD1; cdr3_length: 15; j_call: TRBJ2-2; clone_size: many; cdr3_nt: TGTGCCAGCAGCCAAGGGACAGGGGTAACCGGGGAGCTGTTTTTT; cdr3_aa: CASSQGTGVTGELFF
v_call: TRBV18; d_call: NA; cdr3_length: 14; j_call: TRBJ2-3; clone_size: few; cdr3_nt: TGTGCCAGCTCACCACTGGTCCTCACAGATACGCAGTATTTT; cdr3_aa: CASSPLVLTDTQYF
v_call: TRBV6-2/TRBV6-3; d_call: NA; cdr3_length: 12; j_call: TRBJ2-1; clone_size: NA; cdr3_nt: TGTGCCAGCAGTCGGACAGCTAATGAGCAGTTCTTC; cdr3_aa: CASSRTANEQFF
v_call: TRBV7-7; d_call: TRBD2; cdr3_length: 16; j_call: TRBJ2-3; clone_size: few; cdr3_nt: TGTGCTAGCAGCCTCCTAGCGGGGGGGCCCTCAGATACGCAGTATTTT; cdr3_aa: CASSLLAGGPSDTQYF